This record covers a single T cell receptor beta chain. What it binds is not known. This specimen belongs to a study of breast tumors, draining lymph nodes, adjacent tissues. Study-wide results and caveats: Tumor and nontumor repertoires were significantly more similar in luminal-like than in basal-like breast cancer. Compared with lymph nodes, tumors were less diverse; compared with nontumor tissue, more.

TCRdb fed the multiplex PCR reads into MiXCR, producing one record per CDR3 protein. The table has approximately 280,000 distinct CDR3 sequences, under 35% seen once. CDR1 is GTSNPN, CDR2 SVGIG, per germline (reference sequence). This CDR3 comprises 15 residues. V was trimmed by 7 bases and J by 2 bases, leaving 20 bases between them. Samples came from axillary lymph nodes draining the breast cancer. What was sequenced was axillary lymph node tissue. V gene TRBV30 combines with J gene TRBJ1-2; D perhaps matches TRBD1 (5 bases). The TCR originated in a female donor with breast cancer. Some clones in this sample may be carry-over from other donors' samples. The CDR3 DNA is TGTGCCTCCAGCCACAGGTTGACCCCCAACTATGGCTACACCTTC. Residues: CASSHRLTPNYGYTF.